This passage covers 32 T cell receptor beta chains from one sample sequenced in a study of tumor T cells in aggressive B-cell lymphoma (dated by TCRdb to between 2016 and 2019). Library generation was performed with the immunoSEQ multiplex PCR assay. Not all clones reach the TCRdb copy of this immuneACCESS table, which keeps in-frame sequences only. Checked studies attribute under half of the gap to unresolved V genes and leave the rest unexplained. For this sample the table gives 10,000 to 14,000 clones, of which 70% to 90% were detected only once. The top ten clones comprise 2% to 2.5% of the sample. The sequenced sample consisted of tumor tissue. These receptors originate from an adult with diffuse large B cell lymphoma.

The chain combines TRBV9 with TRBJ2-1, with 10 bases aligning to TRBD2. The germline V gene has CDR1 SGDLS and CDR2 YYNGEE. The CDR3 has 16 amino acids. The V and J ends lost 1 base and 6 bases, in that order; junction bases with no gene match: 7. The DNA of the CDR3 is TGTGCCAGCAGCGTAAGAGGGCTAGCGGGAGCCAATGAGCAGTTCTTC. Its protein is CASSVRGLAGANEQFF. The entire variable domain, with the rest obtained from reference TRBV9 and TRBJ2-1, is as follows: DSGVTQTPKHLITATGQRVTLRCSPRSGDLSVYWYQQSLDQGLQFLIQYYNGEERAKGNILERFSAQQFPDLHSELNLSSLELGDSALYFCASSVRGLAGANEQFFGPGTRLTVL.

V and J are TRBV2 and TRBJ2-5; TRBD1 agrees at 10 bases. CDR3 length equals 15 residues. Germline-derived CDR1 and CDR2 are SNHLY and FYNNEI. The J segment lost 5 bases and the V segment lost 6 bases, leaving 9 bases of the junction unmatched. The CDR3 reads CASRGRGQGWETQYF. The CDR3 DNA reads as TGTGCCAGCAGGGGGCGGGGACAGGGGTGGGAGACCCAGTACTTC.

V and J are TRBV28 and TRBJ2-6; possible D gene TRBD1, 7 bases. CDR1 MDHEN and CDR2 SYDVKM come from the germline V gene. V lost 5 bases to trimming and J lost 0 bases, with 8 bases between them. The CDR3 extends over 15 amino acids. DNA for the CDR3: TGTGCCAGCAGTCAGGGGGGCTCTGGGGCCAACGTCCTGACTTTC. Its protein product is CASSQGGSGANVLTF.

The chain has TRBV15 and TRBJ1-2, with D perhaps TRBD1 (5 bases). The CDR3 is 11 residues long. Trimming removed 4 bases from V and 7 bases from J, with 7 bases in between. Germline lookup yields CDR1 LNHNV and CDR2 YYDKDF (reference sequence). The CDR3 DNA reads as TGTGCCACCAGCACAGGGTTTGGCTACACCTTC. It encodes CATSTGFGYTF.

The chain couples TRBV28 to TRBJ2-3, with TRBD2 as a possible D gene (5 bases). Germline CDR1 reads MDHEN; CDR2 reads SYDVKM. Trimming removed 5 bases at V and 8 bases at J, with 17 bases between. The CDR3 runs to 14 residues. CDR3 region: CASSAPGLRGTQYF. CDR3 nucleotides: TGTGCCAGCAGTGCACCGGGTCTACGGGGTACGCAGTATTTT.

This clone was observed a single time. The rearrangement joins TRBV10-3 to TRBJ2-7, with TRBD1 matching over 9 bases. Germline CDR1 and CDR2: ENHRY and SYGVKD. The CDR3 consists of 12 residues. Trimming cost V 8 bases and J 5 bases; bases outside gene matches: 4. CDR3 amino acids: CAIGTGPDEQYF. In DNA, the CDR3 is TGTGCCATCGGGACAGGGCCCGACGAGCAGTACTTC.

The rearrangement links TRBV6-7 to TRBJ2-5; 7 bases fit TRBD2. TRBV6-7 is an open reading frame whose function is uncertain. The CDR3 sequence is 19 residues long. V lost 0 bases to trimming and J lost 0 bases; unmatched junction nucleotides: 13. The CDR3 loop reads CASSYSMCLADGYQETQYF. The CDR3, as DNA: TGTGCCAGCAGTTACTCGATGTGTCTAGCGGACGGATACCAAGAGACCCAGTACTTC.

The gene calls are TRBV7-8 and TRBJ1-3; no definite D call. Between the trimmed V and J ends, which lost 1 base and 2 bases, there was a span of 6 bases. Germline values: CDR1 SGHVS, CDR2 FQNEAQ. This CDR3 comprises 14 residues. The CDR3 protein is CASSLGVTGNTIYF. CDR3 DNA: TGTGCCAGCAGCTTAGGTGTAACTGGAAACACCATATATTTT.

The J gene is TRBJ2-2, the V gene TRBV27; 9 bases are a match to TRBD2. V lost 6 bases, J lost 6 bases, and 5 bases stayed unmatched. The length of the CDR3 is 14 residues. CDR1 is MNHEY, CDR2 SMNVEV, per germline (reference sequence). The CDR3 protein is CASSIAGVAGELFF. As DNA, the CDR3 is TGTGCCAGCAGCATAGCGGGAGTGGCCGGGGAGCTGTTTTTT.

The chain carries TRBV7-2 and TRBJ1-1; TRBD1 matches at 7 bases. This CDR3 has 14 amino acids. J was trimmed by 4 bases and V by 5 bases; bases with no gene match: 7. Germline-derived CDR1 and CDR2 are SGHTA and FQGNSA. Written as DNA, the CDR3 is TGTGCCAGCAGCCCCCACAGGGGCGGCACTGAAGCTTTCTTT. This codes for CASSPHRGGTEAFF.

The chain links TRBV4-2 to TRBJ2-3; D may be TRBD2 (5 bases). This CDR3 has 13 residues. CDR1 LGHNA and CDR2 YNFKEQ come from the germline V gene. Trimming cost V 0 bases and J 7 bases, with 8 bases left between them. The CDR3 reads CASSQERAHTQYF. CDR3 nucleotides: TGTGCCAGCAGCCAAGAGAGGGCTCATACGCAGTATTTT.

This clone came up a few times. The V call is TRBV11-2, the J call TRBJ1-4; D may be TRBD1 (6 bases). The CDR3 contains 15 residues. Trimming stripped 5 bases from V and 4 bases from J, with 14 bases between. CDR1 is SGHAT and CDR2 is FQNNGV in the germline V gene. CDR3 coding DNA: TGTGCCAGCAGCCGAACACAGGGAGTTAATGAAAAACTGTTTTTT. Its protein product is CASSRTQGVNEKLFF.

This clone was seen a handful of times. The V call is TRBV5-5, the J call TRBJ2-3, with D unclear. The germline CDR1 and CDR2 sequences are SGHKS and YYEKEE (reference sequence). CDR3 length: 13 residues. Trimming cost V 1 base and J 2 bases, with 5 bases left between them. CDR3 region: CASSLTATDTQYF. The CDR3 region has the DNA TGTGCCAGCAGCTTGACTGCCACAGATACGCAGTATTTT. The entire variable domain, with the rest obtained from reference TRBV5-5 and TRBJ2-3, is as follows: DAGVTQSPTHLIKTRGQQVTLRCSPISGHKSVSWYQQVLGQGPQFIFQYYEKEERGRGNFPDRFSARQFPNYSSELNVNALLLGDSALYLCASSLTATDTQYFGPGTRLTVL.

The table lists this clone with a count of one. V gene TRBV6-5 combines with J gene TRBJ1-1; D unclear. There are 15 residues in the CDR3. Trimming shortened V by 7 bases and J by 3 bases, and 18 bases separated the two germline ends. Germline V CDR1 and CDR2: MNHEY, SVGAGI. CDR3 sequence (DNA): TGTGCCAGCAACCTTCGACACCACAAGGACACTGAAGCTTTCTTT. Its protein product is CASNLRHHKDTEAFF.

The genes are TRBV4-3 and TRBJ2-1; D may be TRBD2 (6 bases). CDR3 size: 15 residues. Germline assignment: CDR1 LGHNA and CDR2 YSLEER. V lost 0 bases to trimming and J lost 2 bases, with 8 bases between them. The CDR3 sequence: CASSQETGAYNEQFF. The CDR3 bases are TGCGCCAGCAGCCAAGAGACGGGGGCCTACAATGAGCAGTTCTTC.

A remark on this clone: Other DNA sequences from this sample encode an identical CDR3 as well. V and J are TRBV19 and TRBJ1-5, with 9 bases fitting TRBD1. Germline V lookup: CDR1 LNHDA, CDR2 SQIVND (reference sequence). This CDR3 comprises 18 residues. V shed 2 bases, J shed 2 bases, and the junction held 10 bases outside the gene matches. The chain's CDR3 is CASSIWDRVGSGNQPQHF. As DNA, the CDR3 is TGTGCCAGTAGTATATGGGACAGGGTGGGTAGTGGCAATCAGCCCCAGCATTTT.

The chain is built from TRBV7-2 and TRBJ2-7, with D tentatively TRBD1 (6 bases). CDR3 length equals 12 residues. The germline V gene encodes CDR1 SGHTA and CDR2 FQGNSA. Between the trimmed V and J ends, which lost 5 bases and 4 bases, there was a span of 9 bases. The DNA of the CDR3 is TGTGCCAGCAGCGCCCAGGGGTACGAGCAGTACTTC. Translated: CASSAQGYEQYF.

The chain combines TRBV7-2 with TRBJ1-5; D call uncertain. V shed 1 base and J shed 0 bases, with 7 bases lying between them. CDR3 size: 15 residues. Looked up from germline, CDR1 is SGHTA and CDR2 is FQGNSA. As DNA, the CDR3 is TGTGCCAGCAGCTTAGGTCCAGATAGCAATCAGCCCCAGCATTTT. Amino acids: CASSLGPDSNQPQHF.

The J gene is TRBJ1-1, the V gene TRBV19, with 7 nucleotides matching TRBD1. The CDR3 contains 15 residues. Germline V gives CDR1 LNHDA, CDR2 SQIVND (reference sequence). Trimming at V came to 6 bases and at J to 6 bases, leaving 13 bases not matched to a gene. CDR3 in amino acids: CASSLLSTGRAEAFF. The CDR3 bases are TGTGCCAGTAGCCTCCTTTCGACAGGGCGGGCTGAAGCTTTCTTT.

This clone was found once. The V call is TRBV11-2, the J call TRBJ2-2; TRBD1 aligns across 9 bases. Germline loops: CDR1 SGHAT, CDR2 FQNNGV. This CDR3 is 17 amino acids long. V trimming: 5 bases; J trimming: 3 bases; junction bases outside the gene matches: 10. CDR3 loop: CASSGKSRTGDTGELFF. As DNA, the CDR3 is TGTGCCAGCAGCGGAAAAAGCCGGACAGGGGACACCGGGGAGCTGTTTTTT.

Here the CDR3 reads CSVLLAGESNTGELFF. CDR3 nucleotides: TGCAGCGTGCTCCTAGCGGGAGAATCGAACACCGGGGAGCTGTTTTTT. The V call is TRBV29-1, the J call TRBJ2-2; 10 nucleotides line up with TRBD2. V trimming: 6 bases; J trimming: 0 bases; junction bases outside the gene matches: 7. Germline CDR1 SQVTM, CDR2 ANQGSEA. This CDR3 region has 16 residues.

The V and J genes are TRBV9 and TRBJ1-2, with 7 bases lining up with TRBD1. Germline V lookup: CDR1 SGDLS, CDR2 YYNGEE. This CDR3 comprises 13 residues. Unmatched junction bases numbered 14, after V lost 10 bases and J lost 8 bases. In DNA form, the CDR3 reads TGTGCCCGACAGACAGGGCGACGACGAGGCTACACCTTC. The encoded protein is CARQTGRRRGYTF.

The chain uses TRBV28 and TRBJ2-7, with 9 bases lining up with TRBD2. The CDR3 consists of 16 residues. V dropped 5 bases and J dropped 6; count of bases not matched to a gene: 14. The V gene's germline CDR1 is MDHEN and CDR2 SYDVKM. In DNA, the CDR3 is TGTGCCAGCAGTCCCTATGGGAGCGGGAGGTACGGCGAGCAGTACTTC. Translating gives CASSPYGSGRYGEQYF.

The chain uses TRBV14 and TRBJ2-1; 8 nucleotides line up with TRBD1. The CDR3 is 15 residues long. Trimming removed 5 bases from V and 4 bases from J; junction bases left unmatched: 7. Germline V gene lookup returns CDR1 SGHDN and CDR2 FVKESK. CDR3: CASSFDRGPYNEQFF. DNA of the CDR3: TGTGCCAGCAGCTTCGACAGGGGTCCTTACAATGAGCAGTTCTTC.

CDR3 nucleotide sequence: TGTGCCAGTAGTGAACAGGGGCAAAACACAGATACGCAGTATTTT. Residues: CASSEQGQNTDTQYF. The chain combines TRBV19 with TRBJ2-3; 7 bases are shared with TRBD1. This CDR3 is 15 amino acids long. Germline V gene data show CDR1 as LNHDA and CDR2 as SQIVND (reference sequence). Trimming cost V 5 bases and J 2 bases; bases outside gene matches: 7.

The chain couples TRBV28 to TRBJ2-4; 10 nucleotides match TRBD1. The trim removed 6 bases at V and 3 bases at J, leaving 8 bases unmatched. The V gene's germline CDR1 is MDHEN and CDR2 SYDVKM. CDR3 length: 16 residues. The CDR3 loop is CASSQTGGVGKNIQYF. CDR3 coding DNA: TGTGCCAGCAGCCAGACAGGGGGCGTTGGCAAAAACATTCAGTACTTC. Variable domain in full (rest from reference TRBV28 and TRBJ2-4): DVKVTQSSRYLVKRTGEKVFLECVQDMDHENMFWYRQDPGLGLRLIYFSYDVKMKEKGDIPEGYSVSREKKERFSLILESASTNQTSMYLCASSQTGGVGKNIQYFGAGTRLSVL.

This clone was detected once. V usage is TRBV12-2 and J usage is TRBJ2-5; the DNA was not used to check the table's D call, TRBD2. The better agreement between TRBJ2-7 and the DNA end casts doubt on the J call. TRBV12-2 is reported as a pseudogene. This CDR3 is built from 16 residues. The CDR3 region has the DNA TGTGCAAGTCGCTCGGGGACTACTAAGAGAGCCTACGAGCAGTACTTC. Its protein is CASRSGTTKRAYEQYF.

This chain links TRBV28 with TRBJ1-2; 9 positions agree with TRBD1. J was trimmed by 2 bases and V by 11 bases; bases with no gene match: 6. Looked up from germline, CDR1 is MDHEN and CDR2 is SYDVKM. This CDR3 contains 13 residues. The CDR3 sequence is CACAGTGNYGYTF. CDR3 nucleotide sequence: TGTGCCTGTGCCGGGACAGGGAACTATGGCTACACCTTC.

This clone is judged large (0.1 to 1%). The chain couples TRBV28 to TRBJ2-7, with TRBD1 matching over 7 bases. This CDR3 spans 15 amino acids. Unmatched junction bases numbered 6, after V lost 1 base and J lost 3 bases. Germline CDR1 and CDR2: MDHEN and SYDVKM. DNA for the CDR3: TGTGCCAGCAGTTTATTAGGGGGCTCCCTCTACGAGCAGTACTTC. The encoded protein is CASSLLGGSLYEQYF. Supplemented by reference TRBV28 and TRBJ2-7, the full variable domain reads DVKVTQSSRYLVKRTGEKVFLECVQDMDHENMFWYRQDPGLGLRLIYFSYDVKMKEKGDIPEGYSVSREKKERFSLILESASTNQTSMYLCASSLLGGSLYEQYFGPGTRLTVT.

This chain uses TRBV28 with TRBJ2-7; 12 bases match TRBD2. The CDR3 runs to 16 residues. In germline, CDR1 is MDHEN, CDR2 SYDVKM. Unmatched junction bases numbered 13, after V lost 6 bases and J lost 7 bases. The CDR3 sequence is CASSRPTSGRMGEQYF. CDR3 in DNA: TGTGCCAGCAGCCGCCCGACTAGCGGGAGAATGGGGGAGCAGTACTTC.

The chain is built from TRBV27 and TRBJ1-2; 8 bases map to TRBD1. Germline-derived CDR1 and CDR2 are MNHEY and SMNVEV (reference sequence). This CDR3 region has 12 residues. Trimming cost V 8 bases and J 5 bases; bases outside gene matches: 4. Here the CDR3 reads CASWTGLYGYTF. As DNA, the CDR3 is TGTGCCAGCTGGACAGGGTTGTATGGCTACACCTTC.

The chain has TRBV6-1 and TRBJ1-5; 7 nucleotides agree with TRBD1. J lost 1 base, V lost 3 bases, and 3 bases had no gene match. The CDR3 spans 15 residues. CDR1 is MNHNS and CDR2 is SASEGT in the germline V gene. CDR3 sequence (DNA): TGTGCCAGCAGTGACCAAGGGGGCAGCAATCAGCCCCAGCATTTT. Amino acids: CASSDQGGSNQPQHF.